Shown below are 4 T cell receptor beta chains from a single sample sequenced in a study of shared clonotypes between healthy human individuals. TCRdb's copy holds only in-frame clones and misses some; the assay was immunoSEQ multiplex PCR. The table has some 470,000 clones, around 80% seen once; the top ten hold approximately 12%. The sequenced material came from PBMCs. These receptors were taken from a woman aged 40 to 50 in good health. Some clones in this sample may be carry-over from other donors' samples.

This sequence joins TRBV27 and TRBJ2-7; the D is unclear. The CDR3 has 11 residues. V was shortened by 11 bases and J by 4 bases, with 12 bases between the two germline ends. The germline V gene has CDR1 MNHEY and CDR2 SMNVEV (reference sequence). CDR3 bases: TGTGCCCGCCTTGAGAGTTACGAGCAGTACTTC. Protein product: CARLESYEQYF.

This chain uses TRBV29-1 with TRBJ1-5; possibly TRBD1 for D (5 bases). Germline V gives CDR1 SQVTM, CDR2 ANQGSEA. Trimming pared 6 bases from V and 0 bases from J, leaving 9 bases between. The CDR3 is 13 amino acids. This CDR3 reads CSVQEFSNQPQHF. CDR3 DNA: TGCAGCGTACAGGAGTTTAGCAATCAGCCCCAGCATTTT.

The sample holds one count of this clone. The V and J genes are TRBV7-9 and TRBJ2-2; TRBD2 matches 10 bases. The CDR3 covers 16 residues. V shed 5 bases, J shed 7 bases, and the junction held 10 bases outside the gene matches. Germline V gives CDR1 SEHNR, CDR2 FQNEAQ (reference sequence). CDR3 DNA sequence: TGTGCCAGCAGCCAGACTAGCGGGCGACGGGGCGGGGAGCTGTTTTTT. Protein: CASSQTSGRRGGELFF.

The chain is built from TRBV6-1 and TRBJ1-1; possibly TRBD1 for D (6 bases). This CDR3 spans 13 amino acids. CDR1 and CDR2 (germline): MNHNS, SASEGT. V shed 4 bases and J shed 4 bases, with 10 bases lying between them. The DNA of the CDR3 is TGTGCCAGCAGTGGAGAACAGGGCACTGAAGCTTTCTTT. Protein: CASSGEQGTEAFF.